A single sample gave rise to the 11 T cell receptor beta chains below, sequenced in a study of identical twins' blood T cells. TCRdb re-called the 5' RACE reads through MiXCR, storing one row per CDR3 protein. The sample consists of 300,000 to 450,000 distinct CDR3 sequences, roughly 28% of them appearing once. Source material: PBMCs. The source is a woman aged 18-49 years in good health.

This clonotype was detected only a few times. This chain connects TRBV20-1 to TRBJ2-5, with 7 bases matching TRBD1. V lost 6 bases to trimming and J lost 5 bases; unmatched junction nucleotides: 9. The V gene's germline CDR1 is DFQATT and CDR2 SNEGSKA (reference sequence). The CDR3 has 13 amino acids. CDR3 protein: CSAGDSLLETQYF. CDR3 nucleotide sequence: TGCAGTGCCGGGGACAGTCTATTGGAGACCCAGTACTTC.

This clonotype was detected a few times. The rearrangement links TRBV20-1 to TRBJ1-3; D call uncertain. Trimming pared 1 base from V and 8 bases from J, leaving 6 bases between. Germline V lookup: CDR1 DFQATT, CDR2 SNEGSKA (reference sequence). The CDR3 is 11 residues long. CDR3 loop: CSARVLDTIYF. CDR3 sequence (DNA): TGCAGTGCTAGAGTTTTGGACACCATATATTTT.

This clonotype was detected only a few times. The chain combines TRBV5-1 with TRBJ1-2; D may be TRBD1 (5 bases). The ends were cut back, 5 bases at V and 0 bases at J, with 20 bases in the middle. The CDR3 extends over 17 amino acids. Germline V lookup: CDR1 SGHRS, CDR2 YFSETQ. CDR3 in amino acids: CASRARPYAGANYGYTF. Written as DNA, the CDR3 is TGCGCCAGCAGGGCTCGCCCCTATGCGGGGGCTAACTATGGCTACACCTTC.

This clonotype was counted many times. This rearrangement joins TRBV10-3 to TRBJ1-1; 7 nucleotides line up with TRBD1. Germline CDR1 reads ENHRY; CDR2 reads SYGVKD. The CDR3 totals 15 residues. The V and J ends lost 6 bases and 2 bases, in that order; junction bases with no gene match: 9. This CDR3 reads CAIRTRQGVNTEAFF. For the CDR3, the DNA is TGTGCCATCAGGACTCGACAGGGCGTCAACACTGAAGCTTTCTTT.

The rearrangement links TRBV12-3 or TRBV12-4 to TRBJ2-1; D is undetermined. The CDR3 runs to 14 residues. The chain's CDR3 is CASQSSWLPGEQFF. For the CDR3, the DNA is TGTGCTTCACAGTCGTCCTGGCTCCCGGGTGAGCAGTTCTTC.

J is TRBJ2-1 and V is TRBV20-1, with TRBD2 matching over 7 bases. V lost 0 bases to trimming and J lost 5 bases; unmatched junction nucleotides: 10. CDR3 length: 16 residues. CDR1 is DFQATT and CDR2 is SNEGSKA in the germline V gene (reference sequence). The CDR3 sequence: CSARDSRGDFHNEQFF. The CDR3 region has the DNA TGCAGTGCTAGAGATTCCCGGGGGGACTTTCACAATGAGCAGTTCTTC.

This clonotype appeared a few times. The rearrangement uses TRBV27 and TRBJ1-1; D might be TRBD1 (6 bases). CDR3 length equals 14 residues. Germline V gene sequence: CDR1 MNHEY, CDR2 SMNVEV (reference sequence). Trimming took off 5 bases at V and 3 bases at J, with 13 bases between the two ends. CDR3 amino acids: CASSPPPGDTEAFF. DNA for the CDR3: TGTGCCAGCAGTCCACCCCCAGGGGACACTGAAGCTTTCTTT.

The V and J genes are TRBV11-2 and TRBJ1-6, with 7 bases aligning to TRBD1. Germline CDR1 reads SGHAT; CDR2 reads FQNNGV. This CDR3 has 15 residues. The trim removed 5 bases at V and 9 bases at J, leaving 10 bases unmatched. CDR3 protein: CASSQLLGGSSPLHF. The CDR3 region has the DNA TGTGCCAGCAGCCAGTTATTAGGGGGCTCTTCACCCCTCCACTTT.

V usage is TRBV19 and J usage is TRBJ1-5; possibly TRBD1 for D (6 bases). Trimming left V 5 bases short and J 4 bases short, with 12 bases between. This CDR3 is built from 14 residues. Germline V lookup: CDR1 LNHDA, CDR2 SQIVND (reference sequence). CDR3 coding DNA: TGTGCCAGTAGTCTGTGGGGGGCTAATCAGCCCCAGCATTTT. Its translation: CASSLWGANQPQHF.

DNA for the CDR3: TGCGCCAGCAGCTTGGAACTCCGGGAGCTGTTTTTT. Protein sequence: CASSLELRELFF. The rearrangement uses TRBV5-1 and TRBJ2-2; no reliable D call. V was pared by 0 bases and J by 9 bases, with 6 bases between. The CDR3 runs to 12 residues. In germline, CDR1 is SGHRS, CDR2 YFSETQ.

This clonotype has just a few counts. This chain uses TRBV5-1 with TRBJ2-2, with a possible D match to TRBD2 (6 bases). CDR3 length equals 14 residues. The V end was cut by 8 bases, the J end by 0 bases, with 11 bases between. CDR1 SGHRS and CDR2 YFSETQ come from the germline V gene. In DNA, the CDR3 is TGCGCCAGTTATCGGGAGCCGAACACCGGGGAGCTGTTTTTT. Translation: CASYREPNTGELFF.